Listed below are T cell receptor beta chains from one sample, sequenced in a study of blood T cell repertoires in COVID-19. The table came from immunoSEQ multiplex PCR; TCRdb's copy has only in-frame clones and leaves some out. The sample shows approximately 60,000 clones, 70% to 85% of them seen only once. The specimen sequenced was peripheral blood. The receptors stem from a woman aged 80 or over with active or convalescent COVID-19. CDR3s include the opening cysteine and the closing phenylalanine or tryptophan. The D gene is left open where the match is weak.

>TRBV6-2/TRBV6-3|TRBD1|TRBJ1-1
CASSSRTGGKTEAFF
>TRBV11-3|TRBD2|TRBJ2-3
CASSLWRGGLVPDTQYF
>TRBV5-5|TRBD1|TRBJ1-2
CASSDHAGRGRLGGYTF
>TRBV14|.|TRBJ1-5
CASSPPGSNQPQHF
>TRBV28|TRBD1|TRBJ2-7
CASRRTGFGLYEQYF
>TRBV27|.|TRBJ2-3
CASMRGRGFTDTQYF
>TRBV6-6|.|TRBJ1-1
CASSYETEAFF
>TRBV20-1|.|TRBJ2-5
CSASTDQETQYF
>TRBV7-8|.|TRBJ2-5
CASSLGGNTETQYF
>TRBV30|TRBD2|TRBJ2-5
CAWQEGLAGGPGETQYF
>TRBV2|.|TRBJ2-3
CASRPGISGYTDTQYF
>TRBV19|TRBD1|TRBJ1-2
CASRSTHRGGYGYTF
>TRBV7-9|TRBD1|TRBJ1-5
CASGTGRQPQHF
>TRBV6-5|TRBD1|TRBJ1-2
CASSPGTGVGYTF
>TRBV10-3|TRBD1|TRBJ2-5
CAISPRDRKGETQYF
>TRBV6-5|TRBD1|TRBJ1-4
CASSYGGQGPYEKLFF
>TRBV9|.|TRBJ1-1
CASGESLMNTEAFF
>TRBV12-5|TRBD1|TRBJ2-3
CASGPNRGPTDTQYF
>TRBV12-5|.|TRBJ1-6
CASGFDARNSPLHF
>TRBV3-1/TRBV3-2|.|TRBJ2-6
CASSPPSVGANVLTF
>TRBV27|TRBD1|TRBJ1-2
CASSKSTGTAHGYTF
>TRBV4-1|TRBD1|TRBJ1-4
CASSQEQGGKLFF
>TRBV5-5|.|TRBJ1-1
CASSYTGPNTEAFF
>TRBV5-1|.|TRBJ1-6
CASSLTGTHYNSPLHF
>TRBV5-1|.|TRBJ1-1
CASSLDSEAEAFF
>TRBV29-1|.|TRBJ1-1
CSVGDGGADTEAFF
>TRBV6-1|.|TRBJ1-1
CASSERGTNPEAFF
>TRBV5-1|.|TRBJ2-5
CASNAGSQETQYF
>TRBV27|TRBD1|TRBJ2-5
CASSFSAGTGEYGETQYF
>TRBV21-1|.|TRBJ1-3
CASSHTAWNTIYF
>TRBV27|TRBD1|TRBJ1-6
CASSRGQINSPLHF
>TRBV10-1|.|TRBJ1-1
CASSLTANTEAFF
>TRBV10-2|TRBD1|TRBJ1-6
CASNRQGMSSPLHF
>TRBV6-2/TRBV6-3|TRBD2|TRBJ2-5
CASSYDQRGYETQYF
>TRBV3-1/TRBV3-2|.|TRBJ1-5
CASSGHSNQPQHF
>TRBV14|.|TRBJ1-5
CASSPFAGQPQHF
>TRBV20-1|.|TRBJ1-3
CSASSTGNTIYF
>TRBV7-9|TRBD1|TRBJ2-7
CASSLRGGQGGEQYF
>TRBV7-9|.|TRBJ2-7
CASSTLGQSYEQYF
>TRBV19|.|TRBJ1-1
CASSTRVLTEAFF
>TRBV6-5|.|TRBJ1-4
CASRQGINEKLFF
>TRBV3-1/TRBV3-2|.|TRBJ1-4
CASSQGGRDEKLFF
>TRBV5-1|.|TRBJ2-3
CASSIGGGTVTDTQYF